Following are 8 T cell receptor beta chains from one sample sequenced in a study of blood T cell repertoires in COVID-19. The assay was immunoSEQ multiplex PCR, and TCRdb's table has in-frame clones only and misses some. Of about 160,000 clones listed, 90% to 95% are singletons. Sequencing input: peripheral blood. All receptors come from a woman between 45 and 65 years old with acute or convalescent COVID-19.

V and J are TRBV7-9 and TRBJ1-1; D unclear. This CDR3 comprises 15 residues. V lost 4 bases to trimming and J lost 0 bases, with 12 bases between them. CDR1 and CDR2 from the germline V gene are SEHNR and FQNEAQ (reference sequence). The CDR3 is CASSSTGLVNTEAFF. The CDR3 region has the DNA TGTGCCAGCAGCTCGACTGGGTTGGTGAACACTGAAGCTTTCTTT.

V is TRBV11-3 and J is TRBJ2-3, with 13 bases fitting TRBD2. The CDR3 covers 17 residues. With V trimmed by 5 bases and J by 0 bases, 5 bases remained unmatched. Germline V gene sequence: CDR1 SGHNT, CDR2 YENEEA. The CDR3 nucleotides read TGTGCCAGCAGCCCGGGACTAGCGGGGCAAAGCACAGATACGCAGTATTTT. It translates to CASSPGLAGQSTDTQYF.

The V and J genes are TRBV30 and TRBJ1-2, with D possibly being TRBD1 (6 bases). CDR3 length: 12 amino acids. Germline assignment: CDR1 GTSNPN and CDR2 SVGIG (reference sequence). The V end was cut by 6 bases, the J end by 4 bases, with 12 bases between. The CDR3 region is CACSTGSYGYTF. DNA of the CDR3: TGTGCCTGCTCAACAGGGAGCTATGGCTACACCTTC.

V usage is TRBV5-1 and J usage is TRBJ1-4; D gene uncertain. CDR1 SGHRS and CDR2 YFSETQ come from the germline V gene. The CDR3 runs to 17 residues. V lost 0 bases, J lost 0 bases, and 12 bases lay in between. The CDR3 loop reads CASSLGAILATNEKLFF. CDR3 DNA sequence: TGCGCCAGCAGCTTGGGAGCAATACTCGCAACTAATGAAAAACTGTTTTTT.

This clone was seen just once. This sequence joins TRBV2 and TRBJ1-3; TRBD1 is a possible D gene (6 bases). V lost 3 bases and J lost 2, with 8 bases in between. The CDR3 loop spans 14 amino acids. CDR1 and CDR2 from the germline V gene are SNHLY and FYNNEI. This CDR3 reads CASSDRDTGNTIYF. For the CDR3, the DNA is TGTGCCAGCAGTGACCGGGACACTGGAAACACCATATATTTT.

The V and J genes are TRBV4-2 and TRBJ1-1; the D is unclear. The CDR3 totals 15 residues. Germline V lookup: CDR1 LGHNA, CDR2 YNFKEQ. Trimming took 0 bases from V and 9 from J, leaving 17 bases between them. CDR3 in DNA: TGTGCCAGCAGCCAAGAGTGGGGAGGCAATGGGAAAGCTTTCTTT. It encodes CASSQEWGGNGKAFF.

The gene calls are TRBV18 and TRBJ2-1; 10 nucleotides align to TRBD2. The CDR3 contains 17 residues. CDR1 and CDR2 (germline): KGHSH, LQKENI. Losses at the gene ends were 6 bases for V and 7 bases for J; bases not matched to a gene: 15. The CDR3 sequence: CASSPGLAGVSGNEQFF. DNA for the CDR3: TGTGCCAGCTCCCCCGGGCTAGCGGGGGTTTCGGGAAATGAGCAGTTCTTC.

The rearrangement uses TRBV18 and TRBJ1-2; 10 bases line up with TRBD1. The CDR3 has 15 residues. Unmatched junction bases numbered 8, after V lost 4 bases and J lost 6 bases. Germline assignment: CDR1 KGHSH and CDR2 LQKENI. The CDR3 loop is CASSRAGTGVHGYTF. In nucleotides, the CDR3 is TGTGCCAGCTCACGTGCTGGGACAGGGGTCCATGGCTACACCTTC. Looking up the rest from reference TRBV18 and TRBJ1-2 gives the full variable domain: NAGVMQNPRHLVRRRGQEARLRCSPMKGHSHVYWYRQLPEEGLKFMVYLQKENIIDESGMPKERFSAEFPKEGPSILRIQQVVRGDSAAYFCASSRAGTGVHGYTFGSGTRLTVV.